Following are 16 T cell receptor beta chains from one sample sequenced in a study of T cells after yellow fever vaccination (dated by TCRdb to the late 2010s). Libraries came from 5' RACE. The instrument was an Illumina HiSeq 2500. Using fastp at Q25 and MiXCR, TCRdb reprocessed the public reads and kept productive beta chains. Identical CDR3 proteins give one entry, which carries the most common genes and DNA. Recorded for this sample are hundreds of thousands of distinct CDR3 sequences; around a sixth of them occurred a single time. Around 16% of the sample rests with the top ten. The sample's treatment or condition, from its label and the paper: live attenuated yellow fever vaccine strain. Specimen: PBMCs, collected about 5 days after the first yellow fever vaccination. The source is a man between 18 and 35 years old who received the YFV17D yellow fever vaccine.

V is TRBV6-1 and J is TRBJ2-7; 9 bases fit TRBD1. V gave up 4 bases and J gave up 7 bases; unmatched junction bases: 11. The CDR3 covers 15 residues. Germline values: CDR1 MNHNS, CDR2 SASEGT. In nucleotides, the CDR3 is TGTGCCAGCAGTGGTATAACAGGGGGCTTGAGGGAGCAGTACGTC. This codes for CASSGITGGLREQYV.

The chain is built from TRBV29-1 and TRBJ2-5; tentative D call: TRBD2 (7 bases). Trimming pared 3 bases from V and 2 bases from J, leaving 16 bases between. The CDR3 is 15 residues long. Germline lookup yields CDR1 SQVTM and CDR2 ANQGSEA. The chain's CDR3 is CSVDGGAIQQETQYF. CDR3 nucleotide sequence: TGCAGCGTTGATGGGGGGGCAATACAACAAGAGACCCAGTACTTC. The whole variable domain, remainder taken from reference TRBV29-1 and TRBJ2-5, is SAVISQKPSRDICQRGTSLTIQCQVDSQVTMMFWYRQQPGQSLTLIATANQGSEATYESGFVIDKFPISRPNLTFSTLTVSNMSPEDSSIYLCSVDGGAIQQETQYFGPGTRLLVL.

V usage is TRBV5-1 and J usage is TRBJ2-1; TRBD1 aligns across 9 bases. The CDR3 consists of 14 residues. Germline loops: CDR1 SGHRS, CDR2 YFSETQ. V lost 2 bases to trimming and J lost 7 bases; unmatched junction nucleotides: 4. This CDR3 reads CASSFGDRENEQFF. The CDR3 DNA follows: TGCGCCAGCAGCTTTGGGGACAGGGAAAATGAGCAGTTCTTC.

This clonotype was seen a handful of times. The genes are TRBV7-2 and TRBJ1-2; tentative D call: TRBD1 (6 bases). V was pared by 5 bases and J by 4 bases, with 17 bases between. Germline CDR1 and CDR2: SGHTA and FQGNSA. This CDR3 is 15 amino acids long. CDR3 protein: CASSLQQGLGYGYTF. In DNA, the CDR3 is TGTGCCAGCAGCCTCCAACAGGGTCTCGGCTATGGCTACACCTTC. Full variable domain (missing parts from reference TRBV7-2 and TRBJ1-2): GAGVSQSPSNKVTEKGKDVELRCDPISGHTALYWYRQSLGQGLEFLIYFQGNSAPDKSGLPSDRFSAERTGGSVSTLTIQRTQQEDSAVYLCASSLQQGLGYGYTFGSGTRLTVV.

The chain joins TRBV6-1 to TRBJ2-1; D uncertain. Looked up from germline, CDR1 is MNHNS and CDR2 is SASEGT. This CDR3 has 13 residues. V was pared by 6 bases and J by 8 bases, with 14 bases between. The DNA for the CDR3 is TGTGCCAGCAGACCAATTAACAAGCATGAGCAGTTCTTC. This encodes CASRPINKHEQFF.

Only a few counts were recorded for this clonotype. The V and J genes are TRBV5-6 and TRBJ2-5, with TRBD2 identical over 13 bases. V shed 4 bases, J shed 1 base, and the junction held 4 bases outside the gene matches. In germline, CDR1 is SGHDT, CDR2 YYEEEE. The CDR3 contains 16 residues. The DNA of the CDR3 is TGTGCCAGCAGCCTACTAGCGGGGGGGCGCCAAGAGACCCAGTACTTC. The encoded protein is CASSLLAGGRQETQYF.

The chain couples TRBV10-3 to TRBJ2-3; 9 bases align to TRBD2. The V segment lost 4 bases and the J segment 4 bases; nucleotides outside the gene matches: 6. The CDR3 spans 15 residues. From germline, CDR1 is ENHRY and CDR2 SYGVKD. This CDR3 is CAISGGAGGPDTQYF. The DNA of the CDR3 is TGTGCCATCAGTGGGGGAGCGGGGGGCCCAGATACGCAGTATTTT.

This clonotype has ten or more counts. This chain joins TRBV5-1 and TRBJ2-1, with 9 bases fitting TRBD2. With 4 bases clipped from V and 7 bases from J, the junction kept 9 bases outside the gene matches. Per the germline V gene, CDR1 is SGHRS and CDR2 is YFSETQ. CDR3 length: 15 amino acids. The CDR3 here is CASSGRTSEGNEQFF. The CDR3 nucleotides are TGCGCCAGCAGCGGAAGGACTAGCGAGGGGAATGAGCAGTTCTTC.

J is TRBJ2-5 and V is TRBV20-1; 12 positions match TRBD2. V lost 6 bases to trimming and J lost 2 bases; unmatched junction nucleotides: 4. The CDR3 is 14 amino acids. The germline V gene encodes CDR1 DFQATT and CDR2 SNEGSKA (reference sequence). The CDR3 nucleotides read TGCAGTGCCGGACTAGCGGGGCTACAAGAGACCCAGTACTTC. It is translated as CSAGLAGLQETQYF.

This clonotype was picked up many times. The rearrangement uses TRBV5-6 and TRBJ2-7; D is ambiguous. The CDR3 has 12 amino acids. CDR1 and CDR2 (germline): SGHDT, YYEEEE. With 4 bases removed from V and 5 bases from J, the gap between germline ends came to 10 bases. CDR3 sequence (DNA): TGTGCCAGCAGCCCCGGTCAGGACGAGCAGTACTTC. As protein: CASSPGQDEQYF.

This clonotype was counted only a few times. The chain uses TRBV7-2 and TRBJ1-5; no firm D call. Trimming took 5 bases from V and 3 from J, leaving 8 bases between them. CDR1 is SGHTA and CDR2 is FQGNSA in the germline V gene. The CDR3 runs 13 residues. CDR3: CASSTYLNQPQHF. CDR3 nucleotides: TGTGCCAGCAGCACTTACCTCAATCAGCCCCAGCATTTT. Complete variable domain (other parts from reference TRBV7-2 and TRBJ1-5): GAGVSQSPSNKVTEKGKDVELRCDPISGHTALYWYRQSLGQGLEFLIYFQGNSAPDKSGLPSDRFSAERTGGSVSTLTIQRTQQEDSAVYLCASSTYLNQPQHFGDGTRLSIL.

This clonotype was counted a few times. This sequence joins TRBV30 and TRBJ1-1, with D hard to call. The germline V and J ends were trimmed by 4 bases and 1 base, with 10 bases remaining between them. This CDR3 has 13 residues. Per the germline V gene, CDR1 is GTSNPN and CDR2 is SVGIG (reference sequence). In nucleotides, the CDR3 is TGTGCCTGGACAAGGGAGGGGAACACTGAAGCTTTCTTT. Protein sequence: CAWTREGNTEAFF.

This chain connects TRBV7-2 to TRBJ1-2; 7 bases match TRBD1. V shed 1 base and J 8 bases; nucleotides not matched to a gene: 7. CDR3 length: 14 residues. Germline V gene sequence: CDR1 SGHTA, CDR2 FQGNSA. The CDR3 sequence: CASSLGGQIGGYTF. CDR3 sequence (DNA): TGTGCCAGCAGCTTAGGGGGACAGATCGGGGGCTACACCTTC.

The chain combines TRBV5-1 with TRBJ2-3; perhaps TRBD2 as D (6 bases). Germline CDR1 reads SGHRS; CDR2 reads YFSETQ. CDR3 length: 16 residues. Deletions cut 3 bases from V and 1 base from J, with 15 bases between. The CDR3 region is CASSSPIAVGTDTQYF. The CDR3 DNA reads TGCGCCAGCAGCTCTCCCATAGCGGTAGGCACAGATACGCAGTATTTT.

This clonotype was observed a handful of times. DNA of the CDR3: TGTGCCAGCAGTCCAGTGGAAAAACTGTTTTTT. This sequence encodes CASSPVEKLFF. The V gene is TRBV2, the J gene TRBJ1-4; D remains ambiguous. The CDR3 has 11 residues. The ends were cut back, 5 bases at V and 8 bases at J, with 6 bases in the middle. Germline V CDR1 and CDR2: SNHLY, FYNNEI.

This chain links TRBV23-1 with TRBJ1-4; D ambiguous. TRBV23-1 is assigned to the ORF class and has an uncertain function. The CDR3 has 14 residues. Trimming shortened V by 2 bases and J by 8 bases, and 12 bases separated the two germline ends. The CDR3 region is CASSQRNVGEKLFF. The CDR3 DNA follows: TGCGCCAGCAGTCAACGGAATGTCGGGGAAAAACTGTTTTTT.